The 4 T cell receptor beta chains in this list originate from one sample, sequenced in a study of blood T cell repertoires in COVID-19 (TCRdb year 2020). Library preparation was by the immunoSEQ multiplex PCR assay. Sourced from immuneACCESS, this table was stored by TCRdb with only in-frame sequences that have V and J called. A share of the clones is absent; for the studies checked, an unresolved V gene accounts for under half, and the remainder has no known explanation. The sample includes some 150,000 clones, with more than 65% observed a single time. About 7.8% of the sample belongs to the ten largest clones. The sample consisted of peripheral blood. The receptor source for this set is a woman between 50 and 59 years old in a cohort sampled during active or convalescent COVID-19.

V usage is TRBV6-2 or TRBV6-3 and J usage is TRBJ2-7; D possibly corresponds to TRBD1 (6 bases). The V end lost 4 bases, the J end lost 2 bases, and 12 bases lay between the germline ends. Germline CDR1 MNHEY, CDR2 SVGEGT. The CDR3 loop spans 14 amino acids. CDR3 DNA sequence: TGTGCCAGCAGTTTGAACAGGGCCGCCTACGAGCAGTACTTC. Protein: CASSLNRAAYEQYF.

Note on this clone: This CDR3 is also generated by other DNA sequences in the sample. The chain combines TRBV6-5 with TRBJ1-1; 8 bases are a match to TRBD1. This CDR3 is built from 13 residues. Trimming at V came to 6 bases and at J to 4 bases, leaving 4 bases not matched to a gene. Per the germline V gene, CDR1 is MNHEY and CDR2 is SVGAGI. The CDR3 bases are TGTGCCAGCAGCCGACAGGGGCGCACTGAAGCTTTCTTT. Its translation: CASSRQGRTEAFF.

The chain combines TRBV6-4 with TRBJ1-2, with unresolved D. The CDR3 sequence is 15 residues long. The V gene's germline CDR1 is MRHNA and CDR2 SNTAGT. The V end lost 3 bases, the J end lost 5 bases, and 16 bases lay between the germline ends. The CDR3 loop is CASSESPNSIYGYTF. CDR3 bases: TGTGCCAGCAGTGAAAGCCCTAACTCAATTTATGGCTACACCTTC.

The rearrangement joins TRBV6-2 or TRBV6-3 to TRBJ1-4; 9 bases line up with TRBD1. This CDR3 has 19 residues. The germline V gene has CDR1 MNHEY and CDR2 SVGEGT. J lost 0 bases, V lost 1 base, and 9 bases had no gene match. The DNA of the CDR3 is TGTGCCAGCAGTTACTTGTCGACAGGGGGTAGTTCAACTAATGAAAAACTGTTTTTT. Amino acid sequence: CASSYLSTGGSSTNEKLFF.